Listed here are 23 T cell receptor beta chains from one sample, sequenced in a study of OX40 agonist ivuxolimab in advanced cancers. Library construction relied on the immunoSEQ multiplex PCR assay. This immuneACCESS table, as held by TCRdb, lists in-frame sequences with V and J called but not all clones. Of the missing ones, under half trace to an unresolved V gene in checked studies; the others have no known cause. For this sample the table gives over 35,000 clones, of which about 86% were detected only once. Of the sample, 21% falls within the top ten clones. Material: CD4+ or CD8+ T cells sorted from blood, obtained in a trial of the OX40 agonist ivuxolimab. These receptors originate from an adult with an advanced solid tumor such as melanoma, head and neck, liver or kidney cancer.

This clone has just one count. The chain recombines TRBV9 with TRBJ1-1, with D perhaps matching TRBD1 (6 bases). From germline, CDR1 is SGDLS and CDR2 YYNGEE. The V and J ends lost 0 bases and 5 bases respectively, with 14 bases between them. The CDR3 is 15 amino acids. CDR3 residues: CASSVADRLGTEAFF. Here the CDR3 DNA reads TGTGCCAGCAGCGTAGCTGACAGGTTGGGGACTGAAGCTTTCTTT.

V gene TRBV27 combines with J gene TRBJ2-2, with D unresolved. This CDR3 is built from 17 residues. Germline V CDR1 and CDR2: MNHEY, SMNVEV (reference sequence). The V end was cut by 3 bases, the J end by 2 bases, with 16 bases between. The DNA of the CDR3 is TGTGCCAGCAGTTTCTCCCAAGTGTGGGCAAACACCGGGGAGCTGTTTTTT. Protein sequence: CASSFSQVWANTGELFF.

This clone occurred many times. This chain uses TRBV5-5 with TRBJ1-2; unclear D gene. This CDR3 is built from 13 residues. CDR1 and CDR2 (germline): SGHKS, YYEKEE (reference sequence). Deletions cut 2 bases from V and 5 bases from J, with 10 bases between. CDR3 coding DNA: TGTGCCAGCAGCTTTGAACCCGGATATGGCTACACCTTC. Translating it yields CASSFEPGYGYTF.

The rearrangement links TRBV7-9 to TRBJ1-1; D gene unclear. There are 15 residues in the CDR3. The V gene's germline CDR1 is SEHNR and CDR2 FQNEAQ (reference sequence). The V end lost 3 bases, the J end lost 1 base, and 12 bases lay between the germline ends. This CDR3 is CASSFGVSRNTEAFF. In DNA form, the CDR3 reads TGTGCCAGCAGCTTTGGGGTATCTCGGAACACTGAAGCTTTCTTT.

This CDR3 is CASSQERERVGSPLHF. The CDR3 coding sequence is TGCGCCAGCAGCCAAGAAAGGGAAAGGGTTGGATCACCCCTCCACTTT. The rearrangement uses TRBV4-3 and TRBJ1-6; D call uncertain. There are 16 residues in the CDR3. The V gene's germline CDR1 is LGHNA and CDR2 YSLEER. Trimming removed 0 bases at V and 10 bases at J, with 16 bases between.

The chain carries TRBV28 and TRBJ2-4; a weak D match, TRBD2 (11 bases). This CDR3 has 22 residues. Per the germline V gene, CDR1 is MDHEN and CDR2 is SYDVKM. Trimming left V 4 bases short and J 12 bases short, with 43 bases between. The CDR3: CASSSGDRGGLAGLGSLKTQYF. The CDR3 region has the DNA TGTGCCAGCAGTTCGGGGGACAGGGGCGGACTAGCGGGCCTCGGATCTCTTAAGACTCAGTACTTC.

This clone showed up just a few times. The chain joins TRBV4-3 to TRBJ2-2; 9 bases align to TRBD2. Germline V gene data show CDR1 as LGHNA and CDR2 as YSLEER. The CDR3 contains 17 residues. V was clipped by 2 bases and J by 7 bases; unmatched bases: 11. The CDR3 DNA reads TGCGCCAGCAGCCAATTCGTCCTAGCGGGGACCGACGGGGAGCTGTTTTTT. Translated, it gives CASSQFVLAGTDGELFF.

The chain carries TRBV28 and TRBJ1-1; a possible D gene is TRBD1 (5 bases). The V end lost 5 bases, the J end lost 3 bases, and 25 bases lay between the germline ends. The germline gives CDR1 MDHEN, CDR2 SYDVKM. The CDR3 has 18 amino acids. The CDR3 nucleotides read TGTGCCAGCAGTGCGGTGGGGGGTTTAGGGGCGCAGGACACTGAAGCTTTCTTT. It encodes CASSAVGGLGAQDTEAFF.

The genes are TRBV19 and TRBJ1-2, with 7 bases lining up with TRBD1. Trimming removed 7 bases from V and 4 bases from J; junction bases left unmatched: 6. The germline gives CDR1 LNHDA, CDR2 SQIVND (reference sequence). The CDR3 has 13 amino acids. In DNA, the CDR3 is TGTGCCAGTACTGGACAGGACATCTATGGCTACACCTTC. The encoded protein is CASTGQDIYGYTF.

The genes are TRBV2 and TRBJ2-5; 7 bases are a match to TRBD1. The CDR3 runs to 14 residues. The V gene's germline CDR1 is SNHLY and CDR2 FYNNEI. J gave up 1 base and V 10 bases, and 9 bases lay outside the gene matches. CDR3 bases: TGTGCCATCTTAGGGGGCGTACGCCAAGAGACCCAGTACTTC. Translating it yields CAILGGVRQETQYF.

The chain combines TRBV2 with TRBJ1-1; perhaps TRBD1 as D (5 bases). Per the germline V gene, CDR1 is SNHLY and CDR2 is FYNNEI. Trimming removed 2 bases from V and 5 bases from J, with 12 bases in between. The CDR3 totals 14 residues. The CDR3 is CASSERDLGTEAFF. For the CDR3, the DNA is TGTGCCAGCAGTGAAAGGGACTTAGGGACTGAAGCTTTCTTT. The full variable domain, in which reference TRBV2 and TRBJ1-1 provide the parts outside the CDR3, is EPEVTQTPSHQVTQMGQEVILRCVPISNHLYFYWYRQILGQKVEFLVSFYNNEISEKSEIFDDQFSVERPDGSNFTLKIRSTKLEDSAMYFCASSERDLGTEAFFGQGTRLTVV.

This chain uses TRBV7-9 with TRBJ1-6; TRBD1 might be the D (5 bases). V gave up 1 base and J gave up 7 bases, with 11 bases separating them. CDR1 and CDR2 from the germline V gene are SEHNR and FQNEAQ (reference sequence). The CDR3 is made up of 15 amino acids. The CDR3 here is CASSLDTGGNSPLHF. CDR3 in DNA: TGTGCCAGCAGCTTAGATACAGGAGGGAATTCACCCCTCCACTTT.

The chain carries TRBV6-1 and TRBJ2-7; D possibly corresponds to TRBD2 (6 bases). Germline values: CDR1 MNHNS, CDR2 SASEGT. V was trimmed by 2 bases and J by 3 bases, leaving 14 bases between them. The CDR3 runs to 15 residues. CDR3 bases: TGTGCCAGCAGTGAAATCGGGGCGGGAAGCTACGAGCAGTACGTC. Its protein product is CASSEIGAGSYEQYV.

Points on this clone: This sample also contains other DNA sequences that code for the same CDR3. This chain joins TRBV30 and TRBJ2-7; 12 bases are a match to TRBD1. V dropped 5 bases and J dropped 6; count of bases not matched to a gene: 2. The germline V gene encodes CDR1 GTSNPN and CDR2 SVGIG (reference sequence). The CDR3 is made up of 12 amino acids. CDR3 DNA sequence: TGTGCCTGGGGGACAGGGGGCTCCGAGCAGTACTTC. Translating it yields CAWGTGGSEQYF. The variable domain in full, with the rest retrieved from reference TRBV30 and TRBJ2-7, is SQTIHQWPATLVQPVGSPLSLECTVEGTSNPNLYWYRQAAGRGLQLLFYSVGIGQISSEVPQNLSASRPQDRQFILSSKKLLLSDSGFYLCAWGTGGSEQYFGPGTRLTVT.

This clone was seen once. The J gene is TRBJ2-5, the V gene TRBV4-2; either TRBD1 or TRBD2 may fit D (6 bases each). The CDR3 consists of 17 residues. CDR1 LGHNA and CDR2 YNFKEQ come from the germline V gene. Trimming stripped 0 bases from V and 1 base from J, with 15 bases between. The CDR3 nucleotides are TGTGCCAGCAGCCAAGATCAAGTGGGGGGCCTCCAAGAGACCCAGTACTTC. Translating it yields CASSQDQVGGLQETQYF.

CDR3 in amino acids: CASSWDSYEQYF. The CDR3 region has the DNA TGTGCCAGCAGCTGGGACAGCTACGAGCAGTACTTC. The chain joins TRBV7-9 to TRBJ2-7; TRBD1 matches at 7 bases. The germline CDR1 and CDR2 sequences are SEHNR and FQNEAQ (reference sequence). The length of the CDR3 is 12 residues. V was pared by 4 bases and J by 3 bases, with 0 bases of the junction left unmatched.

The chain uses TRBV6-1 and TRBJ1-5; D is unresolved. V lost 1 base and J lost 7, with 8 bases in between. CDR3 size: 13 residues. CDR1 MNHNS and CDR2 SASEGT come from the germline V gene. The CDR3 coding sequence is TGTGCCAGCAGTGAAGGGGATGGACAGCCCCAGCATTTT. This encodes CASSEGDGQPQHF.

This chain links TRBV2 with TRBJ1-4, with D uncertain. The CDR3 has 14 residues. Germline-derived CDR1 and CDR2 are SNHLY and FYNNEI. Trimming cost V 2 bases and J 6 bases, with 10 bases left between them. For the CDR3, the DNA is TGTGCCAGCAGTGAAATGGGCTCGGATGAAAAACTGTTTTTT. Translated, it gives CASSEMGSDEKLFF.

The V call is TRBV28, the J call TRBJ1-4, with a possible D match to TRBD1 (5 bases). CDR1 and CDR2 (germline): MDHEN, SYDVKM. Deletions cut 2 bases from V and 7 bases from J, with 11 bases between. The CDR3 has 14 residues. CDR3 protein: CASSLRDGLEKLFF. DNA of the CDR3: TGTGCCAGCAGTTTAAGGGACGGACTTGAAAAACTGTTTTTT.

V gene TRBV5-4 combines with J gene TRBJ1-3; maybe TRBD1 (5 bases). V was trimmed by 6 bases and J by 0 bases, leaving 13 bases between them. This CDR3 contains 15 residues. Germline V gives CDR1 SGHNT, CDR2 YYREEE (reference sequence). CDR3 nucleotides: TGTGCCAGCACCAGATACGGGGGCTCTGGAAACACCATATATTTT. Translating it yields CASTRYGGSGNTIYF.

This clone was counted only a few times. The chain uses TRBV5-4 and TRBJ1-1; weak D call: TRBD1 (6 bases). The CDR3 covers 15 residues. CDR1 and CDR2 (germline): SGHNT, YYREEE (reference sequence). Between the trimmed V and J ends, which lost 2 bases and 2 bases, there was a span of 13 bases. CDR3 amino acids: CASSLWAGVNTEAFF. In nucleotides, the CDR3 is TGTGCCAGCAGCTTATGGGCAGGGGTAAACACTGAAGCTTTCTTT.

The chain uses TRBV7-2 and TRBJ2-3, with D maybe TRBD1 (5 bases). Germline CDR1 is SGHTA and CDR2 is FQGNSA. CDR3 length: 15 residues. V was trimmed by 1 base and J by 1 base, leaving 9 bases between them. CDR3 nucleotides: TGTGCCAGCAGCTTAGGCAGGGTGGGCACAGATACGCAGTATTTT. Translating it yields CASSLGRVGTDTQYF.

The J gene is TRBJ1-4, the V gene TRBV28; 7 bases fit TRBD1. CDR3 size: 15 residues. Germline V gene data show CDR1 as MDHEN and CDR2 as SYDVKM. Unmatched junction bases numbered 5, after V lost 2 bases and J lost 5 bases. In nucleotides, the CDR3 is TGTGCCAGCAGTTTACCGACAGGGCCAAATGAAAAACTGTTTTTT. Its protein product is CASSLPTGPNEKLFF.